Below are 31 T cell receptor beta chains sequenced from a single sample in a study of post-analysis software for immune sequencing data. TCR beta cDNA libraries included unique molecular identifiers. From the PCR reads, TCRdb called clonotypes with MiXCR, one entry per CDR3 protein. The sample comprises hundreds of thousands of distinct CDR3 sequences, less than 40% of which are singletons, and approximately 7.7% rests with the top ten. Findings of the study overall: Elevated frequency relative to controls characterized roughly 5 TRBV segments in patients, TRBV5-6, TRBV5-1 and TRBV20-1 among them.

Their antigen targets remain unknown. Specimen: blood. The receptors were sampled from a girl aged 2 to 10 with multiple sclerosis.

The J gene is TRBJ2-1, the V gene TRBV7-2; 9 nucleotides agree with TRBD1. CDR1 SGHTA and CDR2 FQGNSA come from the germline V gene. The CDR3 spans 16 residues. The junction had 9 bases not matched to a gene; V was cut back by 1 base and J by 8 bases. The CDR3, as DNA: TGTGCCAGCAGCTTAGTGTTTCGGACAGGGGTAGATGAGCAGTTCTTC. This codes for CASSLVFRTGVDEQFF.

The chain joins TRBV7-2 to TRBJ2-7; D gene unclear. The CDR3 spans 13 residues. V lost 7 bases and J 1 base, leaving 11 bases between the germline ends. CDR1 and CDR2 from the germline V gene are SGHTA and FQGNSA. CDR3 protein: CASTPQVSYEQYF. In nucleotides, the CDR3 is TGTGCCAGCACCCCTCAGGTATCCTACGAGCAGTACTTC.

This clonotype has a count of ten or more. This chain connects TRBV4-1 to TRBJ2-7, with no clear D. CDR1 and CDR2 from the germline V gene are MGHRA and YSYEKL. V was pared by 2 bases and J by 8 bases, with 16 bases between. The CDR3 is 14 amino acids. The chain's CDR3 is CASSQHRSHGQQYF. Here the CDR3 DNA reads TGCGCCAGCAGCCAACACCGGTCCCATGGCCAGCAGTACTTC.

The chain couples TRBV7-2 to TRBJ1-3; D remains unclear. The length of the CDR3 is 14 residues. Germline CDR1 and CDR2: SGHTA and FQGNSA. V lost 5 bases and J 2 bases, leaving 10 bases between the germline ends. The CDR3 nucleotides read TGTGCCAGCAGCGCTGAGGTTACTGGAAACACCATATATTTT. It encodes CASSAEVTGNTIYF.

This clonotype was seen a few times. The chain recombines TRBV5-1 with TRBJ2-6; 10 nucleotides match TRBD1. The germline V gene encodes CDR1 SGHRS and CDR2 YFSETQ. The length of the CDR3 is 16 residues. The junction had 3 bases not matched to a gene; V was cut back by 6 bases and J by 0 bases. CDR3 in amino acids: CASTRTGGSGANVLTF. The CDR3 DNA sequence: TGCGCCAGCACCCGGACAGGGGGCTCTGGGGCCAACGTCCTGACTTTC.

This clonotype came up a few times. The chain employs TRBV20-1 and TRBJ2-3; D not resolved. The ends were cut back, 1 base at V and 0 bases at J, with 8 bases in the middle. This CDR3 contains 14 residues. Germline-derived CDR1 and CDR2 are DFQATT and SNEGSKA (reference sequence). CDR3 amino acids: CSARVITSTDTQYF. The CDR3 region has the DNA TGCAGTGCTAGAGTTATTACTAGCACAGATACGCAGTATTTT.

In its sample, this clonotype was seen a few times. The J gene is TRBJ2-1, the V gene TRBV29-1; TRBD2 aligns across 9 bases. The CDR3 contains 13 residues. CDR1 SQVTM and CDR2 ANQGSEA come from the germline V gene. J lost 10 bases, V lost 5 bases, and 9 bases had no gene match. The DNA for the CDR3 is TGCAGCGTTACCGGGACTAGCTCGAAGGAGCAGTTCTTC. Protein sequence: CSVTGTSSKEQFF.

This clonotype was recorded a few times. The chain employs TRBV6-2 or TRBV6-3 and TRBJ2-7; no definite D call. Between the trimmed V and J ends, which lost 4 bases and 4 bases, there was a span of 5 bases. CDR1 and CDR2 (germline): MNHEY, SVGEGT. The CDR3 extends over 11 amino acids. In DNA form, the CDR3 reads TGTGCCAGCAGTTTACCGTACGAGCAGTACTTC. Translated: CASSLPYEQYF.

The rearrangement joins TRBV6-6 to TRBJ2-1; 8 nucleotides align to TRBD1. Germline CDR1 and CDR2: MNHNY and SVGAGI (reference sequence). The V segment lost 4 bases and the J segment 6 bases; nucleotides outside the gene matches: 5. This CDR3 spans 14 amino acids. The CDR3 is CASSLDRVSNEQFF. The CDR3 nucleotides are TGTGCCAGCAGTTTGGACAGGGTTAGCAATGAGCAGTTCTTC.

The rearrangement links TRBV7-3 to TRBJ2-1, with 14 positions matching TRBD2. V shed 3 bases, J shed 4 bases, and the junction held 8 bases outside the gene matches. The CDR3 extends over 18 amino acids. The V gene's germline CDR1 is SGHTA and CDR2 FQGTGA. The chain's CDR3 is CASSLTSGRALGYNEQFF. The CDR3 DNA sequence: TGTGCCAGCAGCTTGACTAGCGGGAGGGCCCTTGGATACAATGAGCAGTTCTTC.

This clonotype was detected a few times. The chain couples TRBV5-6 to TRBJ2-5, with 12 bases identical to TRBD1. The better agreement between TRBJ2-7 and the DNA end casts doubt on the J call. Germline CDR1 SGHDT, CDR2 YYEEEE. The CDR3 loop spans 15 amino acids. The CDR3 loop reads CASSFPGQGANEQYF. The CDR3 bases are TGTGCCAGCAGCTTTCCGGGACAGGGGGCAAACGAGCAGTACTTC.

This clonotype was recorded a few times. The J gene is TRBJ2-1, the V gene TRBV10-3, with D possibly TRBD2 on 7 matching bases. Trimming removed 8 bases from V and 2 bases from J, with 10 bases in between. Germline values: CDR1 ENHRY, CDR2 SYGVKD. CDR3 length: 13 residues. The CDR3 DNA reads TGTGCCATCGGGGGGGGCACCTACAATGAGCAGTTCTTC. Its protein is CAIGGGTYNEQFF.

CDR3 loop: CASSQGWGISYEQYF. CDR3 nucleotides: TGCGCCAGCAGCCAAGGGTGGGGGATCTCCTACGAGCAGTACTTC. The chain has TRBV4-1 and TRBJ2-7; D could derive from TRBD1 or TRBD2 (5 bases each). The CDR3 consists of 15 residues. V was clipped by 1 base and J by 0 bases, with 10 bases between them. CDR1 and CDR2 from the germline V gene are MGHRA and YSYEKL.

The chain has TRBV7-2 and TRBJ2-3; 10 bases fit TRBD2. Germline CDR1 SGHTA, CDR2 FQGNSA. With 3 bases clipped from V and 0 bases from J, the junction kept 12 bases outside the gene matches. This CDR3 is built from 19 residues. CDR3 DNA sequence: TGTGCCAGCAGCTTGAGACCGGGACTAGCGACCGCCAGCACAGATACGCAGTATTTT. Amino acids: CASSLRPGLATASTDTQYF.

This clonotype came up a few times. The chain combines TRBV7-8 with TRBJ1-5; the match to TRBD1 covers 10 bases. CDR3 size: 16 residues. Losses at the gene ends were 4 bases for V and 0 bases for J; bases not matched to a gene: 3. Per the germline V gene, CDR1 is SGHVS and CDR2 is FQNEAQ. The CDR3 region is CASSSGTGASNQPQHF. The CDR3, as DNA: TGTGCCAGCAGCTCTGGGACAGGGGCTAGCAATCAGCCCCAGCATTTT.

This clonotype turned up a few times. The chain joins TRBV6-2 or TRBV6-3 to TRBJ2-1, with 9 bases aligning to TRBD2. V gave up 0 bases and J gave up 4 bases; unmatched junction bases: 7. Germline V CDR1 and CDR2: MNHEY, SVGEGT. The length of the CDR3 is 17 residues. This chain's CDR3 is CASSYSISLAGYNEQFF. Here the CDR3 DNA reads TGTGCCAGCAGTTACTCGATCTCCCTAGCGGGATACAATGAGCAGTTCTTC.

This sequence joins TRBV6-1 and TRBJ1-1, with D possibly TRBD1 on 5 matching bases. The germline gives CDR1 MNHNS, CDR2 SASEGT. V lost 0 bases to trimming and J lost 4 bases, with 12 bases between them. CDR3 length equals 15 residues. The CDR3 nucleotides are TGTGCCAGCAGTGAAGCGGCAGGGAGGATCACTGAAGCTTTCTTT. Its translation: CASSEAAGRITEAFF.

This clonotype was observed a few times. V gene TRBV29-1 combines with J gene TRBJ2-1; D is uncertain. There are 15 residues in the CDR3. Germline-derived CDR1 and CDR2 are SQVTM and ANQGSEA. The V end was cut by 5 bases, the J end by 7 bases, with 21 bases between. In nucleotides, the CDR3 is TGCAGCGTTTCTCTGCGTCTCAGCGCTGGGAATGAGCAGTTCTTC. Its translation: CSVSLRLSAGNEQFF.

The gene calls are TRBV20-1 and TRBJ2-7; a weak D match, TRBD1 (5 bases). The V gene's germline CDR1 is DFQATT and CDR2 SNEGSKA (reference sequence). The V end was cut by 1 base, the J end by 2 bases, with 9 bases between. CDR3 length: 13 amino acids. CDR3 residues: CSARADSPYEQYF. The CDR3 region has the DNA TGCAGTGCTAGAGCCGACAGCCCCTACGAGCAGTACTTC.

V usage is TRBV29-1 and J usage is TRBJ2-1; perhaps D is TRBD1 or TRBD2 (6 bases each). The ends were cut back, 4 bases at V and 2 bases at J, with 9 bases in the middle. Per germline, CDR1 SQVTM and CDR2 ANQGSEA. The CDR3 extends over 13 amino acids. The CDR3 nucleotides read TGCAGCGTTGTCCGGGGGCCCTACAATGAGCAGTTCTTC. This translates into CSVVRGPYNEQFF.

This chain joins TRBV28 and TRBJ1-6; 8 nucleotides align to TRBD1. This CDR3 contains 15 residues. Germline assignment: CDR1 MDHEN and CDR2 SYDVKM. The trim removed 2 bases at V and 6 bases at J, leaving 3 bases unmatched. The CDR3 reads CASSLADRVNSPLHF. Written as DNA, the CDR3 is TGTGCCAGCAGTTTAGCGGACAGGGTTAATTCACCCCTCCACTTT.

V and J are TRBV5-1 and TRBJ2-5; D gene unclear. The CDR3 is 15 residues long. The V gene's germline CDR1 is SGHRS and CDR2 YFSETQ. V was pared by 3 bases and J by 1 base, with 13 bases between. The CDR3 spells CASSSIDRAQETQYF. The CDR3 DNA sequence: TGCGCCAGCAGCTCGATCGACCGGGCCCAAGAGACCCAGTACTTC. Based on the CDR3 plus reference TRBV5-1 and TRBJ2-5, the full variable domain is KAGVTQTPRYLIKTRGQQVTLSCSPISGHRSVSWYQQTPGQGLQFLFEYFSETQRNKGNFPGRFSGRQFSNSRSEMNVSTLELGDSALYLCASSSIDRAQETQYFGPGTRLLVL.

This clonotype was seen a few times. The genes are TRBV29-1 and TRBJ2-1, with 7 bases fitting TRBD2. This CDR3 comprises 8 residues. Germline lookup yields CDR1 SQVTM and CDR2 ANQGSEA. CDR3: CAGDEQFF. The CDR3, as DNA: TGCGCGGGGGATGAGCAGTTCTTC.

This chain links TRBV7-2 with TRBJ2-3; D gene ambiguous. There are 15 residues in the CDR3. Trimming pared 5 bases from V and 7 bases from J, leaving 19 bases between. Germline V gene data show CDR1 as SGHTA and CDR2 as FQGNSA. This CDR3 is CASSHGPLSGNTQYF. The CDR3 nucleotides read TGTGCCAGCAGCCACGGTCCCCTAAGTGGAAATACGCAGTATTTT. The complete variable domain, with remaining parts taken from reference TRBV7-2 and TRBJ2-3, reads GAGVSQSPSNKVTEKGKDVELRCDPISGHTALYWYRQSLGQGLEFLIYFQGNSAPDKSGLPSDRFSAERTGGSVSTLTIQRTQQEDSAVYLCASSHGPLSGNTQYFGPGTRLTVL.

This clonotype has more than one count but fewer than ten. The chain recombines TRBV19 with TRBJ1-6, with D possibly being TRBD1 (6 bases). V was pared by 6 bases and J by 9 bases, with 15 bases between. The CDR3 is 14 residues long. The V gene's germline CDR1 is LNHDA and CDR2 SQIVND (reference sequence). The CDR3 coding sequence is TGTGCCAGTAGCTATGTGGGACAAAGTTCACCCCTCCACTTT. It is translated as CASSYVGQSSPLHF.

This clonotype was seen a few times. This chain joins TRBV6-6 and TRBJ2-1, with 8 positions matching TRBD2. There are 16 residues in the CDR3. V lost 7 bases and J lost 8; bases outside the gene matches: 16. Germline loops: CDR1 MNHNY, CDR2 SVGAGI (reference sequence). The chain's CDR3 is CASILSPGSGGDEQFF. CDR3 in DNA: TGTGCCAGCATCCTCAGCCCGGGGAGCGGGGGCGATGAGCAGTTCTTC.

The CDR3 sequence is CASSWGGNSYEQYF. CDR3 DNA: TGTGCCAGCAGCTGGGGGGGGAACTCCTACGAGCAGTACTTC. The chain couples TRBV7-8 to TRBJ2-7; 7 bases are shared with TRBD2. The length of the CDR3 is 14 residues. J gave up 0 bases and V 4 bases, and 3 bases lay outside the gene matches. CDR1 and CDR2 (germline): SGHVS, FQNEAQ.

The V and J genes are TRBV7-9 and TRBJ1-1; 10 bases are a match to TRBD1. In germline, CDR1 is SEHNR, CDR2 FQNEAQ (reference sequence). V shed 1 base, J shed 7 bases, and the junction held 3 bases outside the gene matches. This CDR3 region has 14 residues. CDR3 nucleotide sequence: TGTGCCAGCAGCTTAGGGGGACAGGGGAGTGAAGCTTTCTTT. Translated: CASSLGGQGSEAFF.

The gene calls are TRBV21-1 and TRBJ1-1. TRBV21-1 represents a pseudogene. CDR3 length: 11 amino acids. This CDR3 reads CASTQVTEAFF. The CDR3 coding sequence is TGTGCCAGCACCCAGGTCACTGAAGCTTTCTTT.

This clonotype turned up a few times. The V call is TRBV6-6, the J call TRBJ1-1, with TRBD1 as a possible D gene (5 bases). Trimming cost V 8 bases and J 5 bases, with 15 bases left between them. CDR3 size: 13 residues. Germline CDR1 and CDR2: MNHNY and SVGAGI (reference sequence). CDR3 sequence: CASARGGGTEAFF. CDR3 in DNA: TGTGCCAGCGCGCGGGGGGGTGGGACTGAAGCTTTCTTT.

The CDR3 DNA reads as TGTGCCAGCAGTTTGGGGACTAGTACCACAGATACGCAGTATTTT. It codes for CASSLGTSTTDTQYF. This sequence joins TRBV12-3 or TRBV12-4 and TRBJ2-3, with 8 bases lining up with TRBD2. The junction had 4 bases not matched to a gene; V was cut back by 3 bases and J by 2 bases. This CDR3 is 15 amino acids long.